This T cell receptor (beta chain) was documented in a study of T cell clonotyping in hematopoietic cell transplantation. Study outcomes and limitations: After transplant, recipient diversity fell while pathologically expanded clonotypes grew through day 180. CD4 and CD8 repertoire contributions could not be separated without sorting.

This CDR3 comprises 10 residues. Germline CDR1 reads DFQATT; CDR2 reads SNEGSKA (reference sequence). As concerns this clone: Its target is unknown. A junction end diverges from the germline sequence, so it may reflect a read error.

The data were produced by immunoSEQ multiplex PCR, yet TCRdb's version contains in-frame clones alone and is incomplete. The sample contains 11,000 to 15,000 clones, around two thirds of which appear only once. The chain combines TRBV20-1 with TRBJ1-2; D is ambiguous. Sequencing used PBMCs. The receptor was derived from a human donor who either received an allogeneic hematopoietic cell transplant for a myeloid malignancy or was a related donor (not recorded which). Some clones in this sample may be carry-over from other donors' samples. Here the CDR3 reads CSASTYGYTF. CDR3 nucleotide sequence: TGCAGTGCTAGTACTTATGGCTACACCTTT.